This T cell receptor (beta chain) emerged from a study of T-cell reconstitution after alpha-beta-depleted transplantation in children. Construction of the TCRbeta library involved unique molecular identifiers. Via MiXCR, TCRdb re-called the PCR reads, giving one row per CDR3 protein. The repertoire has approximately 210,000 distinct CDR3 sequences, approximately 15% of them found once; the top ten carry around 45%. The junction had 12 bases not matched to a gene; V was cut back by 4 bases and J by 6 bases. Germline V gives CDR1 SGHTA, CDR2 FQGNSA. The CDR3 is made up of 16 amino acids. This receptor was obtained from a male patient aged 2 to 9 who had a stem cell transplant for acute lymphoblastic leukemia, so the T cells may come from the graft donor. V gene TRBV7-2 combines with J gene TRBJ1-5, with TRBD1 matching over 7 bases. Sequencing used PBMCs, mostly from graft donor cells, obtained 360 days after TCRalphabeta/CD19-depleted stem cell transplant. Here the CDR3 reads CASSYFPTGAGQPQHF. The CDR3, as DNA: TGTGCCAGCAGCTACTTCCCAACAGGGGCAGGTCAGCCCCAGCATTTT. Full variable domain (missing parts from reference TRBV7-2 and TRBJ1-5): GAGVSQSPSNKVTEKGKDVELRCDPISGHTALYWYRQSLGQGLEFLIYFQGNSAPDKSGLPSDRFSAERTGGSVSTLTIQRTQQEDSAVYLCASSYFPTGAGQPQHFGDGTRLSIL.